This TCR beta chain was identified during a study of regulatory T cells in long-lasting Graves disease. For TCR beta, libraries came from iRepertoire HTBI primers and Arm-PCR of CDR3 regions. TCRdb re-analysed the multiplex PCR reads in MiXCR, keeping a single row per CDR3 protein. The sample holds 600,000 to 650,000 distinct CDR3 sequences, about 15% seen once. Indicated time point: newly diagnosed GD, antithyroid drugs for less than 3 months. Extracted PBMC RNA gave rise to the TCR library. The CDR3 has 15 amino acids. Trimming took 4 bases from V and 0 from J, leaving 13 bases between them. The germline V gene has CDR1 SNHLY and CDR2 FYNNEI. These same data were also listed under a study on T cells in Graves' hyperthyroidism and ophthalmopathy. That report adds: The HTBI primer set was used in a first-round RT-PCR of the TCR CDR3.

This sequence originates from a woman aged 25 to 39 with Graves disease. The rearrangement links TRBV2 to TRBJ2-7; weak D call: TRBD2 (5 bases). Source: peripheral blood mononuclear cells (PBMCs), taken at new diagnosis, from a patient treated with antithyroid drugs. The chain's CDR3 is CASSARGFDSYEQYF. The CDR3 DNA sequence: TGTGCCAGCAGTGCTCGCGGGTTTGACTCCTACGAGCAGTACTTC.